These 22 T cell receptor beta chains share one sample of origin, sequenced in a study of blood T cell repertoires in COVID-19. Here immunoSEQ multiplex PCR was the method, and the copy in TCRdb shows in-frame clones only, minus some. The table has around 190,000 clones, 84% seen once. Sequenced material: PBMCs or T cells enriched from blood (not recorded which). Receptors were obtained from a woman aged 30 to 39 who had been exposed to COVID-19.

The V gene is TRBV25-1, the J gene TRBJ2-5, with D possibly matching TRBD1 (6 bases). CDR3 length: 15 amino acids. The germline gives CDR1 MGHDK, CDR2 SYGVNS. Trimming stripped 4 bases from V and 4 bases from J, with 16 bases between. The CDR3 coding sequence is TGTGCCAGCAGTGGAGTACAGGGTAATACAGAGACCCAGTACTTC. Translating it yields CASSGVQGNTETQYF.

This clone was counted a few times. The chain combines TRBV2 with TRBJ2-7, with 10 bases lining up with TRBD2. V trimming: 7 bases; J trimming: 10 bases; junction bases outside the gene matches: 10. CDR1 and CDR2 from the germline V gene are SNHLY and FYNNEI. This CDR3 has 13 amino acids. CDR3 in amino acids: CASTLAGEEPQYF. The CDR3 coding sequence is TGTGCCAGCACTCTAGCGGGGGAGGAACCTCAGTACTTC.

The chain couples TRBV5-1 to TRBJ2-5; no clear D gene. The V end was cut by 0 bases, the J end by 5 bases, with 8 bases between. The CDR3 totals 13 residues. Per the germline V gene, CDR1 is SGHRS and CDR2 is YFSETQ. CDR3 DNA: TGCGCCAGCAGCTTGGGCGCCGGGGAGACCCAGTACTTC. Translating gives CASSLGAGETQYF.

The chain carries TRBV2 and TRBJ1-1, with a weak D call TRBD1 (6 bases). This CDR3 is 15 amino acids long. The germline V gene encodes CDR1 SNHLY and CDR2 FYNNEI. V was pared by 7 bases and J by 1 base, with 16 bases between. CDR3 region: CASKITGSENTEAFF. CDR3 in DNA: TGTGCCAGCAAGATTACAGGGTCGGAGAACACTGAAGCTTTCTTT.

The chain uses TRBV5-1 and TRBJ2-7; D not resolved. Germline-derived CDR1 and CDR2 are SGHRS and YFSETQ. Trimming shortened V by 4 bases and J by 4 bases, and 18 bases separated the two germline ends. This CDR3 comprises 15 residues. The CDR3 sequence is CASSDFGGIGYEQYF. Written as DNA, the CDR3 is TGCGCCAGCAGCGATTTTGGCGGCATAGGATACGAGCAGTACTTC.

The V and J genes are TRBV5-1 and TRBJ1-1, with 8 bases lining up with TRBD1. Germline CDR1 SGHRS, CDR2 YFSETQ. Trimming took 6 bases from V and 1 from J; bases not matched to a gene: 5. CDR3 length: 14 residues. The CDR3 loop reads CASTWDRTNTEAFF. The DNA for the CDR3 is TGCGCCAGCACCTGGGACAGGACGAACACTGAAGCTTTCTTT.

The V gene is TRBV2, the J gene TRBJ1-3, with D tentatively TRBD1 (5 bases). This CDR3 comprises 15 residues. V was cut by 6 bases and J by 0 bases, with 12 bases left in between. Germline assignment: CDR1 SNHLY and CDR2 FYNNEI. The CDR3 nucleotides read TGTGCCAGCAGCGAGGACACGGCCTCTGGAAACACCATATATTTT. Translation: CASSEDTASGNTIYF. Based on the CDR3 plus reference TRBV2 and TRBJ1-3, the full variable domain is EPEVTQTPSHQVTQMGQEVILRCVPISNHLYFYWYRQILGQKVEFLVSFYNNEISEKSEIFDDQFSVERPDGSNFTLKIRSTKLEDSAMYFCASSEDTASGNTIYFGEGSWLTVV.

The V gene is TRBV27, the J gene TRBJ1-5; 9 bases line up with TRBD1. The CDR3 totals 14 residues. The germline V gene encodes CDR1 MNHEY and CDR2 SMNVEV (reference sequence). With 6 bases clipped from V and 4 bases from J, the junction kept 4 bases outside the gene matches. The CDR3 DNA sequence: TGTGCCAGCAGGATCGGGACAGGGAATCAGCCCCAGCATTTT. It specifies CASRIGTGNQPQHF.

The genes are TRBV21-1 and TRBJ2-3; TRBD1, as called in the table, went unchecked against the DNA. TRBV21-1 is termed a pseudogene. The CDR3 loop spans 16 amino acids. The CDR3 nucleotides read TGTGCCAGCAGCAAAGTTTGGGCTCCCGAAACAGATACGCAGTATTTT. Translation gives CASSKVWAPETDTQYF.

This clone showed up just a few times. The CDR3 DNA reads TGCGCCAGCAGCCCCGGGACTAGCGGCCTTCACCAAGAGACCCAGTACTTC. Its translation: CASSPGTSGLHQETQYF. V is TRBV5-1 and J is TRBJ2-5; 11 positions match TRBD2. Germline trimming cut 4 bases from V and 0 bases from J; bases unmatched to any gene: 8. Germline values: CDR1 SGHRS, CDR2 YFSETQ. The CDR3 has 17 amino acids.

This clone was seen ten or more times. The sample holds other DNA sequences that translate to the same CDR3. CDR3 coding DNA: TGTGCCAGCAGTTCGGGACTGCCCTACGAGCAGTACTTC. Translated, it gives CASSSGLPYEQYF. The chain combines TRBV27 with TRBJ2-7, with a tentative D call TRBD2 (6 bases). V lost 4 bases to trimming and J lost 2 bases, with 9 bases between them. Germline V gives CDR1 MNHEY, CDR2 SMNVEV (reference sequence). CDR3 length: 13 residues.

The rearrangement joins TRBV7-9 to TRBJ1-2; TRBD1 agrees at 7 bases. With 1 base clipped from V and 0 bases from J, the junction kept 2 bases outside the gene matches. This CDR3 comprises 15 residues. CDR1 SEHNR and CDR2 FQNEAQ come from the germline V gene (reference sequence). CDR3 sequence: CASSLDDRANYGYTF. CDR3 coding DNA: TGTGCCAGCAGCTTAGACGACAGGGCTAACTATGGCTACACCTTC.

The V gene is TRBV7-6, the J gene TRBJ1-1; D gene unclear. Trimming pared 5 bases from V and 4 bases from J, leaving 11 bases between. Germline-derived CDR1 and CDR2 are SGHVS and FNYEAQ. The CDR3 consists of 13 residues. The CDR3: CASSPLGITEAFF. CDR3 bases: TGTGCCAGCAGCCCGCTAGGTATCACTGAAGCTTTCTTT.

This chain's CDR3 is CASSGPGEGGTEAFF. CDR3 DNA: TGTGCCAGTAGTGGCCCAGGGGAGGGCGGCACTGAAGCTTTCTTT. V and J are TRBV19 and TRBJ1-1; possibly TRBD1 for D (6 bases). CDR3 length: 15 residues. Germline V gene sequence: CDR1 LNHDA, CDR2 SQIVND (reference sequence). The V end was cut by 5 bases, the J end by 4 bases, with 17 bases between.

This rearrangement joins TRBV6-1 to TRBJ2-1; 8 bases agree with TRBD1. V dropped 3 bases and J dropped 4; count of bases not matched to a gene: 5. The CDR3 is 15 residues long. CDR1 and CDR2 (germline): MNHNS, SASEGT. The CDR3 nucleotides read TGTGCCAGCAGTGACGACAGGGGCCCATACAATGAGCAGTTCTTC. This translates into CASSDDRGPYNEQFF.

Only one count was recorded for this clone. This sequence joins TRBV30 and TRBJ1-4; TRBD1 matches 8 bases. The germline V gene has CDR1 GTSNPN and CDR2 SVGIG (reference sequence). Unmatched junction bases numbered 5, after V lost 1 base and J lost 7 bases. This CDR3 is 14 amino acids long. The CDR3 region has the DNA TGTGCCTGGAGTGAGGGACAGGAGGGTGAAAAACTGTTTTTT. The encoded protein is CAWSEGQEGEKLFF. The full variable domain, its missing parts supplied by reference TRBV30 and TRBJ1-4, is SQTIHQWPATLVQPVGSPLSLECTVEGTSNPNLYWYRQAAGRGLQLLFYSVGIGQISSEVPQNLSASRPQDRQFILSSKKLLLSDSGFYLCAWSEGQEGEKLFFGSGTQLSVL.

The V call is TRBV9, the J call TRBJ1-2, with TRBD1 identical over 11 bases. Germline V CDR1 and CDR2: SGDLS, YYNGEE. With 4 bases clipped from V and 6 bases from J, the junction kept 11 bases outside the gene matches. The CDR3 consists of 16 residues. DNA of the CDR3: TGTGCCAGCAGCCCACGGCCGGGACAGGGGGTCCATGGCTACACCTTC. It yields the protein CASSPRPGQGVHGYTF.

This clone was recorded a few times. The chain joins TRBV19 to TRBJ1-5; 7 bases line up with TRBD1. The trim removed 5 bases at V and 4 bases at J, leaving 5 bases unmatched. Germline values: CDR1 LNHDA, CDR2 SQIVND (reference sequence). The CDR3 is made up of 14 amino acids. The chain's CDR3 is CASSPTGRNQPQHF. Here the CDR3 DNA reads TGTGCCAGTAGTCCGACAGGGAGGAATCAGCCCCAGCATTTT.

This rearrangement joins TRBV2 to TRBJ2-1; 8 positions agree with TRBD2. V dropped 6 bases and J dropped 7; count of bases not matched to a gene: 5. Per germline, CDR1 SNHLY and CDR2 FYNNEI. This CDR3 has 13 amino acids. CDR3 DNA: TGTGCCAGCAGCGGGGGGGCTCGTAATGAGCAGTTCTTC. It codes for CASSGGARNEQFF.

The chain combines TRBV4-1 with TRBJ1-2; maybe TRBD1 (6 bases). With 2 bases removed from V and 6 bases from J, the gap between germline ends came to 19 bases. This CDR3 region has 16 residues. The germline gives CDR1 MGHRA, CDR2 YSYEKL. CDR3 sequence: CASSQRSTGPWDGYTF. The CDR3 region has the DNA TGCGCCAGCAGCCAACGATCGACAGGACCCTGGGATGGCTACACCTTC.

The table lists this clone with a count of one. The chain recombines TRBV6-2 or TRBV6-3 with TRBJ2-1; the D gene is possibly TRBD1 (6 bases). The germline V and J ends were trimmed by 6 bases and 15 bases, with 15 bases remaining between them. CDR1 is MNHEY, CDR2 SVGEGT, per germline. The CDR3 totals 11 residues. CDR3 protein: CASSRQDFPFF. CDR3 in DNA: TGTGCCAGCAGCCGACAGGATTTTCCGTTCTTC.

The V call is TRBV15, the J call TRBJ1-3; D perhaps matches TRBD1 (5 bases). The V end was cut by 0 bases, the J end by 0 bases, with 6 bases between. From germline, CDR1 is LNHNV and CDR2 YYDKDF (reference sequence). The CDR3 has 15 residues. As DNA, the CDR3 is TGTGCCACCAGCAGAGAGGGGCACTCTGGAAACACCATATATTTT. It encodes CATSREGHSGNTIYF. Filled out from reference TRBV15 and TRBJ1-3, the complete variable domain reads DAMVIQNPRYQVTQFGKPVTLSCSQTLNHNVMYWYQQKSSQAPKLLFHYYDKDFNNEADTPDNFQSRRPNTSFCFLDIRSPGLGDTAMYLCATSREGHSGNTIYFGEGSWLTVV.